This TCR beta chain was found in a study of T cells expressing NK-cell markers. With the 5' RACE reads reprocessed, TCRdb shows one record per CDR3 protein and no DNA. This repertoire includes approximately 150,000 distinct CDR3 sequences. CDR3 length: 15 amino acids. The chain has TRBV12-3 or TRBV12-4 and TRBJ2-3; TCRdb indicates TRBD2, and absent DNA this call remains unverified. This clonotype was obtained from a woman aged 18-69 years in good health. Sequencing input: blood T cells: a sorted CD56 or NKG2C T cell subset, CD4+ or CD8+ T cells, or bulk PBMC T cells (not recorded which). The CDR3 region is CASTLRASGTDTQYF.